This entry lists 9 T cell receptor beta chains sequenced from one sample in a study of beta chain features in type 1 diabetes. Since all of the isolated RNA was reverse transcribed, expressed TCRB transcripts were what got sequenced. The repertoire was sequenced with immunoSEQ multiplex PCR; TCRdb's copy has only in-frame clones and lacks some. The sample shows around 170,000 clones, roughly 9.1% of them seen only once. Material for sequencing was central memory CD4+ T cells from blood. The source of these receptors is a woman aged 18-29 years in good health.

The CDR3 sequence is CASSARAGTGLSPHEQYF. DNA of the CDR3: TGTGCCAGCAGCGCCCGGGCGGGGACAGGGTTGAGCCCCCACGAGCAGTACTTC. The rearrangement joins TRBV7-9 to TRBJ2-7, with TRBD1 matching 9 bases. The length of the CDR3 is 18 residues. Per germline, CDR1 SEHNR and CDR2 FQNEAQ (reference sequence). With V trimmed by 5 bases and J by 5 bases, 19 bases remained unmatched.

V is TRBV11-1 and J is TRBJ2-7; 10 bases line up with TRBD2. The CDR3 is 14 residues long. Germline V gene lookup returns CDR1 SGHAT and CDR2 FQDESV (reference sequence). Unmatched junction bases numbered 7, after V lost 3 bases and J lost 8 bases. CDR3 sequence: CASSLGTSEIKQYF. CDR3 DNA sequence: TGTGCCAGCAGCTTGGGGACTAGCGAGATAAAGCAGTACTTC.

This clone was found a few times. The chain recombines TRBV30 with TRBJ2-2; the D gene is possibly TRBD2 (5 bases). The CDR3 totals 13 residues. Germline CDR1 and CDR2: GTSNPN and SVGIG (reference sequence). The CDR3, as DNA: TGTGCTGAAGAAGGGAGTAACACCGGGGAGCTGTTTTTT. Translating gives CAEEGSNTGELFF.

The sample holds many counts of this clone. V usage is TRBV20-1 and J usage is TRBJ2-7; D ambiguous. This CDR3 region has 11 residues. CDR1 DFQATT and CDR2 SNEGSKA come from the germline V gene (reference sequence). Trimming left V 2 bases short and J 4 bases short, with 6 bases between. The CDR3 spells CSARSEYEQYF. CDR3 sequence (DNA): TGCAGTGCTAGATCCGAGTACGAGCAGTACTTC.

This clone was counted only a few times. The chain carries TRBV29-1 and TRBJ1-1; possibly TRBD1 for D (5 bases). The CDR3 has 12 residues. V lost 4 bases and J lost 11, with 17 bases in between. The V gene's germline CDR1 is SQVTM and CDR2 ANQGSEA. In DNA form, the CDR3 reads TGCAGCGTTGTCGGGACTTCGATGTTGGCTTTCTTT. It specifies CSVVGTSMLAFF.

The CDR3 sequence is CASSLLEPGEGNTIYF. The CDR3 DNA is TGTGCCAGCAGCTTGCTTGAACCAGGGGAAGGAAACACCATATATTTT. The chain has TRBV5-6 and TRBJ1-3, with D possibly matching TRBD1 (6 bases). The ends were cut back, 1 base at V and 4 bases at J, with 15 bases in the middle. The germline V gene encodes CDR1 SGHDT and CDR2 YYEEEE. The CDR3 has 16 amino acids.

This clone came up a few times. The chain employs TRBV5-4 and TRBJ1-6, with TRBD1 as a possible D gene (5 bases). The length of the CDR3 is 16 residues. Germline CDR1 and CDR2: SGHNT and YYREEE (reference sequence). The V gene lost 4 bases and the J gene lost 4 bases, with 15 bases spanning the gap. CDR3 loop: CASSAPGGGYNSPLHF. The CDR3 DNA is TGTGCCAGCAGCGCGCCGGGGGGTGGATATAATTCACCCCTCCACTTT.

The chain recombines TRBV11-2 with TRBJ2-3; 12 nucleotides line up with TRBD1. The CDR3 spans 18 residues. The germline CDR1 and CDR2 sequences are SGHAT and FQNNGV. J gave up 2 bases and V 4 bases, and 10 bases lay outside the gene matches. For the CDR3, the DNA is TGTGCCAGCAGCTCACCTCGTGGGACAGGGGGCCTCACAGATACGCAGTATTTT. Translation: CASSSPRGTGGLTDTQYF.

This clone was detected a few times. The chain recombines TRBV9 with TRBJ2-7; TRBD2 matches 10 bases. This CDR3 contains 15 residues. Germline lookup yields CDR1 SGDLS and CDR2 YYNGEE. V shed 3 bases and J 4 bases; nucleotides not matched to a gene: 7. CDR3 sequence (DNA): TGTGCCAGCAGCGCCTCTCTAGCGGGAGCATACGAGCAGTACTTC. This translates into CASSASLAGAYEQYF.